The subject of this entry is one T cell receptor (beta chain). The antigen is not known. These data originate in a study of T cell repertoires in cytomegalovirus infection. One entry per CDR3 protein results from TCRdb running MiXCR on the reads. The repertoire consists of roughly 500,000 distinct CDR3 sequences, with 25% to 35% occurring once and the leading ten covering 15% to 20%. CDR1 and CDR2 from the germline V gene are SEHNR and FQNEAQ (reference sequence). The V gene lost 4 bases and the J gene lost 4 bases, with 16 bases spanning the gap. This CDR3 comprises 15 residues. Specimen: cultured PBMCs, collected from culture after CMV antigen stimulation. The rearrangement uses TRBV7-9 and TRBJ1-1; D ambiguous. The sequence was obtained from a human donor in good health (CMV status not recorded). Some clones in this sample may be carry-over from other donors' samples. CDR3 DNA sequence: TGTGCCAGCAGCTCCTTGGTAAGGGAGGGCACTGAAGCTTTCTTT. The encoded protein is CASSSLVREGTEAFF.